This T cell receptor beta chain was found in a study of T cell responses to AZD1222 COVID-19 vaccine. Some clones are missing from TCRdb's copy, which holds only in-frame ones; the method was immunoSEQ multiplex PCR. The data hold about 88,000 clones, with under 90% observed a single time. The study's findings and limits: Sampling captured repertoires only after the peak T cell response. Females outnumbered males among donors, who were mostly white British; clonal diversity was possibly underestimated.

Note on this clone: Its antigen is currently unknown.

The CDR3 contains 12 residues. V was trimmed by 6 bases and J by 10 bases, leaving 10 bases between them. The receptor's source is an adult in good health. The material sequenced was peripheral blood, taken on day 0 of AZD1222 vaccination. This chain connects TRBV12-3 or TRBV12-4 to TRBJ1-6; D is uncertain. DNA of the CDR3: TGTGCCAGCAGCCGCACTAACTCACCCCTCCACTTT. Protein product: CASSRTNSPLHF.